This TCR beta chain was recorded in a study of T-cell reconstitution after alpha-beta-depleted transplantation in children. V was pared by 2 bases and J by 1 base, with 8 bases between. This CDR3 is 14 amino acids long. Germline V CDR1 and CDR2: MNHEY, SVGAGI. Unique molecular identifiers were used to barcode this TCRbeta library. TCRdb analysed the PCR reads with MiXCR anew, one entry per CDR3 protein. The sample holds about 310,000 distinct CDR3 sequences, approximately 23% seen once. General observations from the study: Diversity and T-cell counts at one year after transplant derived mostly from new T cells. Certain patients had high TCRbeta diversity at day 60, and it came from recipient T cells and thymic progenitors that survived.

This clonotype has a handful of counts. What it binds is unknown. The clonotype was recovered from a male patient aged 5 to 17 who had a stem cell transplant for acute lymphoblastic leukemia, so the T cells may come from the graft donor. The starting material was PBMCs, mostly from graft donor cells, obtained 180 days after TCRalphabeta/CD19-depleted stem cell transplant. The chain carries TRBV6-5 and TRBJ1-1; unclear D gene. CDR3 in DNA: TGTGCCAGCAGTTACACCACACGGAACACTGAAGCTTTCTTT. It encodes CASSYTTRNTEAFF.